These 21 T cell receptor beta chains came from one sample sequenced in a study of shared clonotypes between healthy human individuals. Measured with immunoSEQ multiplex PCR; TCRdb has only the in-frame clones, and not every one. The repertoire has about 490,000 clones, around 80% of them found once; the top ten carry more than 10%. Sequencing was done on a sample of PBMCs. These receptors originate from a woman in her forties in good health. Some clones in this sample may be carry-over from other donors' samples.

The gene calls are TRBV30 and TRBJ2-6, with TRBD1 identical over 7 bases. V shed 5 bases, J shed 2 bases, and the junction held 9 bases outside the gene matches. Germline CDR1 and CDR2: GTSNPN and SVGIG (reference sequence). The CDR3 covers 16 residues. The chain's CDR3 is CAWETGLGTGANVLTF. DNA of the CDR3: TGTGCCTGGGAGACAGGGTTGGGGACTGGGGCCAACGTCCTGACTTTC.

This clone was observed at least ten times. The chain recombines TRBV4-3 with TRBJ2-3; D is unclear. This CDR3 spans 13 amino acids. The V gene's germline CDR1 is LGHNA and CDR2 YSLEER. The V end lost 1 base, the J end lost 6 bases, and 8 bases lay between the germline ends. CDR3 amino acids: CASSQVLLDTQYF. CDR3 DNA sequence: TGCGCCAGCAGCCAAGTTCTTCTGGATACGCAGTATTTT.

This chain links TRBV10-1 with TRBJ2-7; 7 nucleotides match TRBD2. The CDR3 runs 13 residues. Trimming at V came to 6 bases and at J to 2 bases, leaving 4 bases not matched to a gene. Germline V gives CDR1 WNHNN, CDR2 SYGVQD (reference sequence). The CDR3 loop reads CASRASGTYEQYF. For the CDR3, the DNA is TGCGCCAGCAGGGCTAGCGGTACCTACGAGCAGTACTTC.

In its sample, this clone was seen many times. The rearrangement uses TRBV6-1 and TRBJ2-1; D remains ambiguous. The germline gives CDR1 MNHNS, CDR2 SASEGT. Trimming took off 6 bases at V and 2 bases at J, with 8 bases between the two ends. This CDR3 has 13 residues. In DNA, the CDR3 is TGTGCCAGCAGCGTTTTTACCTACAATGAGCAGTTCTTC. It encodes CASSVFTYNEQFF.

The chain employs TRBV19 and TRBJ2-2; the match to TRBD2 covers 11 bases. Looked up from germline, CDR1 is LNHDA and CDR2 is SQIVND (reference sequence). Trimming cost V 3 bases and J 6 bases; bases outside gene matches: 0. The CDR3 spans 14 residues. CDR3 bases: TGTGCCAGTAGTATGGGACTAGCGGCCGGGGAGCTGTTTTTT. This gives the protein CASSMGLAAGELFF.

The rearrangement links TRBV5-1 to TRBJ2-3; 8 bases are a match to TRBD1. This CDR3 spans 13 amino acids. Germline V gene lookup returns CDR1 SGHRS and CDR2 YFSETQ. V shed 4 bases and J 6 bases; nucleotides not matched to a gene: 4. CDR3 coding DNA: TGCGCCAGCAGCATCCGGGACAGGGATACGCAGTATTTT. It specifies CASSIRDRDTQYF.

The genes are TRBV5-1 and TRBJ2-5; D not certain. Germline loops: CDR1 SGHRS, CDR2 YFSETQ. Deletions cut 0 bases from V and 2 bases from J, with 11 bases between. This CDR3 spans 15 amino acids. The CDR3 DNA follows: TGCGCCAGCAGCTTGGAGACCCCGTGGCAAGAGACCCAGTACTTC. Residues: CASSLETPWQETQYF.

CDR3 loop: CASSWGGRNQETQYF. CDR3 DNA sequence: TGCGCCAGCAGCTGGGGAGGACGCAACCAAGAGACCCAGTACTTC. The V gene is TRBV5-1, the J gene TRBJ2-5; D perhaps matches TRBD2 (6 bases). The CDR3 loop spans 15 amino acids. V was clipped by 3 bases and J by 0 bases, with 12 bases between them. From germline, CDR1 is SGHRS and CDR2 YFSETQ.

This clone has just a few counts. The rearrangement links TRBV28 to TRBJ1-2, with D unresolved. Germline values: CDR1 MDHEN, CDR2 SYDVKM. V was cut by 8 bases and J by 7 bases, with 29 bases left in between. The CDR3 totals 17 residues. CDR3 sequence reads: CASAPSRGRPGFSGYTF. CDR3 bases: TGTGCCAGCGCCCCCTCAAGAGGGAGACCGGGCTTCTCTGGCTACACCTTC.

This clone showed up just a few times. In DNA form, the CDR3 reads TGTGCCAGAAGCTTGCTATCGGGACAGATTAGCAATCAGCCCCAGCATTTT. It encodes CARSLLSGQISNQPQHF. This rearrangement joins TRBV5-3 to TRBJ1-5; 7 positions match TRBD1. TRBV5-3 has ORF status, its function being uncertain. Trimming cost V 1 base and J 0 bases; bases outside gene matches: 7. The CDR3 spans 17 residues.

CDR3 coding DNA: TGTGCCAGCAGCGTAGCATACCGGGACGAGTTCTATGGCTACACCTTC. Protein product: CASSVAYRDEFYGYTF. The rearrangement links TRBV9 to TRBJ1-2, with D maybe TRBD1 (5 bases). This CDR3 contains 16 residues. Trimming removed 0 bases from V and 4 bases from J, with 16 bases in between. Germline V gives CDR1 SGDLS, CDR2 YYNGEE.

This chain joins TRBV6-1 and TRBJ2-5; D perhaps matches TRBD2 (6 bases). The germline V and J ends were trimmed by 7 bases and 10 bases, with 16 bases remaining between them. The CDR3 covers 12 residues. The germline V gene has CDR1 MNHNS and CDR2 SASEGT. The CDR3, as DNA: TGTGCCAGCACGGTAGGACGGCGGGACCAGTACTTC. This translates into CASTVGRRDQYF.

The rearrangement joins TRBV28 to TRBJ2-7; perhaps TRBD1 as D (6 bases). CDR1 and CDR2 (germline): MDHEN, SYDVKM. The CDR3 is made up of 14 amino acids. The ends were cut back, 4 bases at V and 3 bases at J, with 13 bases in the middle. The DNA of the CDR3 is TGTGCCAGCAGTTCCTACAGGGTCGGCTACGAGCAGTACTTC. Amino acid sequence: CASSSYRVGYEQYF.

The chain combines TRBV28 with TRBJ2-1; 12 bases line up with TRBD2. Unmatched junction bases numbered 8, after V lost 5 bases and J lost 15 bases. This CDR3 region has 13 residues. Per germline, CDR1 MDHEN and CDR2 SYDVKM. CDR3 loop: CASSILTSGSLFF. The CDR3 DNA reads TGTGCCAGCAGTATACTGACTAGCGGGAGCTTGTTCTTC.

This clone was picked up one time. The chain couples TRBV4-2 to TRBJ2-7, with 10 bases aligning to TRBD1. The CDR3 totals 17 residues. Per the germline V gene, CDR1 is LGHNA and CDR2 is YNFKEQ. Trimming cost V 1 base and J 0 bases; bases outside gene matches: 6. Here the CDR3 reads CASSQGDRGPISYEQYF. The CDR3 nucleotides read TGTGCCAGCAGCCAAGGGGACAGGGGTCCCATCTCCTACGAGCAGTACTTC.

The V and J genes are TRBV7-2 and TRBJ1-5; D remains ambiguous. From germline, CDR1 is SGHTA and CDR2 FQGNSA. This CDR3 spans 16 amino acids. Trimming cost V 2 bases and J 7 bases, with 18 bases left between them. The CDR3 region is CASSLRRPQGNQPQHF. The CDR3 bases are TGTGCCAGCAGCTTACGGAGGCCCCAAGGGAACCAGCCCCAGCATTTT.

J is TRBJ1-5 and V is TRBV28, with D perhaps matching TRBD1 (5 bases). Between the trimmed V and J ends, which lost 3 bases and 0 bases, there was a span of 12 bases. CDR3 size: 16 residues. Germline-derived CDR1 and CDR2 are MDHEN and SYDVKM. The CDR3 DNA is TGTGCCAGCAGTTTTGTGACAGTAAATAGCAATCAGCCCCAGCATTTT. Translated: CASSFVTVNSNQPQHF.

The chain carries TRBV7-9 and TRBJ2-7; D call uncertain. Germline-derived CDR1 and CDR2 are SEHNR and FQNEAQ (reference sequence). This CDR3 has 14 amino acids. Deletions cut 6 bases from V and 3 bases from J, with 15 bases between. CDR3 bases: TGTGCCAGCAGAGAACGGGTATACCACTACGAGCAGTACTTC. Protein product: CASRERVYHYEQYF. The full variable domain, in which reference TRBV7-9 and TRBJ2-7 provide the parts outside the CDR3, is DTGVSQNPRHKITKRGQNVTFRCDPISEHNRLYWYRQTLGQGPEFLTYFQNEAQLEKSRLLSDRFSAERPKGSFSTLEIQRTEQGDSAMYLCASRERVYHYEQYFGPGTRLTVT.

With respect to this clone: This CDR3 is also generated by other DNA sequences in the sample. V is TRBV5-1 and J is TRBJ2-5; D unclear. The CDR3 runs 12 residues. Trimming left V 0 bases short and J 1 base short, with 1 base between. The V gene's germline CDR1 is SGHRS and CDR2 YFSETQ. The chain's CDR3 is CASSLAQETQYF. Here the CDR3 DNA reads TGCGCCAGCAGCTTGGCCCAAGAGACCCAGTACTTC.

The chain recombines TRBV25-1 with TRBJ2-7, with D perhaps assigned TRBD1 or TRBD2 (5 bases each). CDR3 length: 14 residues. CDR1 is MGHDK and CDR2 is SYGVNS in the germline V gene. Trimming took 2 bases from V and 6 from J, leaving 14 bases between them. DNA for the CDR3: TGTGCCAGCAGTGAACTTGGGACGGGCTCCGAGCAGTACTTC. It codes for CASSELGTGSEQYF.

The chain joins TRBV7-9 to TRBJ1-1, with D unclear. From germline, CDR1 is SEHNR and CDR2 FQNEAQ (reference sequence). V was shortened by 2 bases and J by 0 bases, with 16 bases between the two germline ends. The CDR3 has 17 amino acids. The CDR3 protein is CASSLSRVGFMNTEAFF. CDR3 sequence (DNA): TGTGCCAGCAGCTTATCGAGGGTAGGGTTCATGAACACTGAAGCTTTCTTT.